A selection of T cell receptor beta chains follows, all from one sample in a study of regulatory T cells in long-lasting Graves disease. TCRdb analysed the multiplex PCR reads with MiXCR anew, one entry per CDR3 protein. This sample yields hundreds of thousands of distinct CDR3 sequences, of which 15% to 20% are seen a single time; about 12% belongs to the top ten. The sample also formed part of further work on T cells in Graves' hyperthyroidism and ophthalmopathy.

Material: peripheral blood mononuclear cells (PBMCs), obtained at new diagnosis, from a patient treated with antithyroid drugs. The source is a man younger than 35 with Graves disease. Each CDR3 is given with its conserved first and last residue. The order of the fields is CDR3 DNA, CDR3 protein, J gene, D gene, clone size, V gene. D genes are given only for firm matches. Size is stated for part of the rows, as once, few or many counts, or as a class when the clone is expanded.

DNA: TGTGCCAGCAGCGGGGGGGGCAATGAGCAGTTCTTC; CDR3: CASSGGGNEQFF; J: TRBJ2-1; D: TRBD2; size: many; V: TRBV7-9
DNA: TGCGCCAGCAGCTCCCCCTCCGGGACAGCAGTAACCTACGAGCAGTACTTC; CDR3: CASSSPSGTAVTYEQYF; J: TRBJ2-7; D: TRBD1; size: NA; V: TRBV5-1
DNA: TGTGCCAGCACTTTACTTTCCTACGAGCAGTACTTC; CDR3: CASTLLSYEQYF; J: TRBJ2-7; D: NA; size: many; V: TRBV2
DNA: TGCAGTGCTAGAGATTCACCCCTCCACTTT; CDR3: CSARDSPLHF; J: TRBJ1-6; D: NA; size: few; V: TRBV20-1
DNA: TGTGCCGGGGGAGCTGTAAATGAGCAGTTCTTC; CDR3: CAGGAVNEQFF; J: TRBJ2-1; D: NA; size: few; V: TRBV30
DNA: TGTGCCAGCAGCCTTGTCGGGGAGCCAGGGTCGCTCGATGGGGCCAACGTCCTGACTTTC; CDR3: CASSLVGEPGSLDGANVLTF; J: TRBJ2-6; D: NA; size: NA; V: TRBV7-3
DNA: TGCAGTGCTAGAGATGGGTACACCATATATTTT; CDR3: CSARDGYTIYF; J: TRBJ1-3; D: NA; size: few; V: TRBV20-1
DNA: TGTGCCAGCACGGGACTAGCTGATGAGCAGTTCTTC; CDR3: CASTGLADEQFF; J: TRBJ2-1; D: TRBD2; size: many; V: TRBV2
DNA: TGCAGTGCTAGACCCAGGGGGCCCCAGGGAACCCAGTACTTC; CDR3: CSARPRGPQGTQYF; J: TRBJ2-5; D: TRBD1; size: few; V: TRBV20-1
DNA: TGTGCCAGTACCCTAATGGAGAGCACAGATACGCAGTATTTT; CDR3: CASTLMESTDTQYF; J: TRBJ2-3; D: NA; size: few; V: TRBV6-1
DNA: TGTGCCAGCAAGCGAGACAGCACAGATACGCAGTATTTT; CDR3: CASKRDSTDTQYF; J: TRBJ2-3; D: NA; size: many; V: TRBV3-1
DNA: TGCGCCAGCAGTGAGGGCGGGCATTGGCCCCAGCATTTT; CDR3: CASSEGGHWPQHF; J: TRBJ1-5; D: NA; size: NA; V: TRBV10-2
DNA: TGTGCCAGCAGCTTGAGAGGGGGGTCGGGCACTGAAGCTTTCTTT; CDR3: CASSLRGGSGTEAFF; J: TRBJ1-1; D: NA; size: NA; V: TRBV5-8
DNA: TGTGCCAGCAGCTCCGGGACTAGCGGGGGGTACAATGAGCAGTTCTTC; CDR3: CASSSGTSGGYNEQFF; J: TRBJ2-1; D: TRBD2; size: many; V: TRBV11-1
DNA: TGTGCCAGCAGTCCACATGTAGCGGAGGAGGTCGGGCTGTTTTTT; CDR3: CASSPHVAEEVGLFF; J: TRBJ2-2; D: NA; size: few; V: TRBV2
DNA: TGTGCCAGCAGCTTAGTCTCAGGGGAGGACGAGCAGTTCTTC; CDR3: CASSLVSGEDEQFF; J: TRBJ2-1; D: NA; size: many; V: TRBV7-9
DNA: TGTGCCATCAGTGCTTTCCGGGAGGCAGATACGCAGTATTTT; CDR3: CAISAFREADTQYF; J: TRBJ2-3; D: TRBD2; size: few; V: TRBV10-3
DNA: TGTGCCAGCTCACCGTGGGACAGTCAAGAGACCCAGTACTTC; CDR3: CASSPWDSQETQYF; J: TRBJ2-5; D: TRBD1; size: NA; V: TRBV18
DNA: TGTGCCAGCGGTCAACGGGGCGGTTATGATGAAGCTTTCTTT; CDR3: CASGQRGGYDEAFF; J: TRBJ1-1; D: NA; size: many; V: TRBV5-6
DNA: TGTGCCTGGAGTGTTTATAGCGGGAGATTTTCCGAGCAGTACTTC; CDR3: CAWSVYSGRFSEQYF; J: TRBJ2-7; D: TRBD2; size: NA; V: TRBV30
DNA: TGTGCCAGCAGCTTAGTGGCATGGGGATCTGGAAACACCATATATTTT; CDR3: CASSLVAWGSGNTIYF; J: TRBJ1-3; D: NA; size: NA; V: TRBV7-9
DNA: TGTGCCTGGACTTACAAGGGCGTCGGTTCAGCTTTCTTT; CDR3: CAWTYKGVGSAFF; J: TRBJ1-1; D: NA; size: few; V: TRBV30
DNA: TGTGCCAGCAGCCTTTGGGCCGAAGCTTTCTTT; CDR3: CASSLWAEAFF; J: TRBJ1-1; D: NA; size: many; V: TRBV28
DNA: TGTGCCAGCAGCTTGGGCCGACTCTCTGGAAACACCATATATTTT; CDR3: CASSLGRLSGNTIYF; J: TRBJ1-3; D: NA; size: NA; V: TRBV11-3
DNA: TGCAGTGCTAGATCCAACTATCAAGAGACCCAGTACTTC; CDR3: CSARSNYQETQYF; J: TRBJ2-5; D: NA; size: few; V: TRBV20-1
DNA: TGTGCCAGCAGTTTAACCCCAAGAGGGAGAACTGAAGCTTTCTTT; CDR3: CASSLTPRGRTEAFF; J: TRBJ1-1; D: NA; size: many; V: TRBV28
DNA: TGTGCCACCAGTGAACCCAAGGGGAATGAGCAGTTCTTC; CDR3: CATSEPKGNEQFF; J: TRBJ2-1; D: NA; size: NA; V: TRBV24-1
DNA: TGTGCCAGCAGTGCCCCAGGGAAAGGCACTGAAGCTTTCTTT; CDR3: CASSAPGKGTEAFF; J: TRBJ1-1; D: NA; size: many; V: TRBV27
DNA: TGTGCCAGTACCCCTGAGTTCCAGGGAATCTACGAGCAGTACTTC; CDR3: CASTPEFQGIYEQYF; J: TRBJ2-7; D: NA; size: NA; V: TRBV19
DNA: TGCAGTGCTAGAGAACGAGGGGTACGGGGGTCACCCCTCCACTTT; CDR3: CSARERGVRGSPLHF; J: TRBJ1-6; D: NA; size: few; V: TRBV20-1
DNA: TGTGCCAGCAGCTCTCGGGGGACCCCCTACGAGCAGTACTTC; CDR3: CASSSRGTPYEQYF; J: TRBJ2-7; D: NA; size: many; V: TRBV13
DNA: TGTGCCAGCAGCTTATCTCCAGTGGACTCGAACACCGGGGAGCTGTTTTTT; CDR3: CASSLSPVDSNTGELFF; J: TRBJ2-2; D: NA; size: few; V: TRBV11-1
DNA: TGTGCCAGCAGCTACGCAGGGGCCCTGGACAATGAGCAGTTCTTC; CDR3: CASSYAGALDNEQFF; J: TRBJ2-1; D: NA; size: many; V: TRBV7-9
DNA: TGCGCCAGCAGCTTGGTACAGGGGGCGGAGCAGTACTTC; CDR3: CASSLVQGAEQYF; J: TRBJ2-7; D: TRBD1; size: NA; V: TRBV5-1
DNA: TGTGCCAGCATGGCACGTGGGGGAGGCGAGCAGTACTTC; CDR3: CASMARGGGEQYF; J: TRBJ2-7; D: NA; size: few; V: TRBV2
DNA: TGTGCCAGCAGACCTAACAGGGGGCGGGCTGGGGCCAACGTCCTGACTTTC; CDR3: CASRPNRGRAGANVLTF; J: TRBJ2-6; D: TRBD1; size: few; V: TRBV6-1
DNA: TGCAGCTTCCGGGACAACAATGAGCAGTTCTTC; CDR3: CSFRDNNEQFF; J: TRBJ2-1; D: NA; size: many; V: TRBV29-1
DNA: TGTGCCAGCAGTTTCCACTACGAGCAGTACTTC; CDR3: CASSFHYEQYF; J: TRBJ2-7; D: NA; size: many; V: TRBV5-7
DNA: TGTGCCAGCAGCAGCTCAGACACGTCCAACCGTCTAGATACGCAGTATTTT; CDR3: CASSSSDTSNRLDTQYF; J: TRBJ2-3; D: NA; size: many; V: TRBV11-1
DNA: TGTGCCACCAGCAGGACGAGCGGTACCCCGGGCACAGATACGCAGTATTTT; CDR3: CATSRTSGTPGTDTQYF; J: TRBJ2-3; D: NA; size: few; V: TRBV15
DNA: TGTGCCACCAGCAAAACGGGAGCGCCTAATGAAAAACTGTTTTTT; CDR3: CATSKTGAPNEKLFF; J: TRBJ1-4; D: NA; size: few; V: TRBV15
DNA: TGTGCCAGCTCACCTGAGGGAAGGTCCTACAATGAGCAGTTCTTC; CDR3: CASSPEGRSYNEQFF; J: TRBJ2-1; D: NA; size: few; V: TRBV18
DNA: TGTGCCAGCAGCACCCGGGTCACTAGGGATTCACCCCTCCACTTT; CDR3: CASSTRVTRDSPLHF; J: TRBJ1-6; D: NA; size: many; V: TRBV7-9
DNA: TGTGCCAGCAGCTTAAGGCTAGCGGGAGATAAACGTGAGCAGTTCTTC; CDR3: CASSLRLAGDKREQFF; J: TRBJ2-1; D: TRBD2; size: few; V: TRBV7-9